One sample yielded the 30 T cell receptor beta chains listed below, sequenced in a study of blood T cell repertoires in COVID-19. Method: immunoSEQ multiplex PCR; TCRdb's copy keeps in-frame clones and lacks some. Seen here are some 300,000 clones, 88% observed once, and the top ten hold 2%. The sample was PBMCs or T cells enriched from blood (not recorded which). Every receptor here comes from an older woman in a cohort exposed to, infected with or recovered from COVID-19 (not recorded which).

J is TRBJ2-7 and V is TRBV29-1, with D perhaps matching TRBD1 (6 bases). Trimming took off 5 bases at V and 2 bases at J, with 13 bases between the two ends. The CDR3 consists of 13 residues. The germline CDR1 and CDR2 sequences are SQVTM and ANQGSEA. The CDR3 sequence: CSVQRQATYEQYF. CDR3 in DNA: TGCAGCGTTCAGAGACAGGCTACCTACGAGCAGTACTTC.

This clone was seen just once. The V gene is TRBV14, the J gene TRBJ2-7; D unclear. CDR3 size: 13 residues. Germline CDR1 is SGHDN and CDR2 is FVKESK. V dropped 1 base and J dropped 0 bases, with 4 bases sitting between them. The chain's CDR3 is CASSQGNSYEQYF. The CDR3, as DNA: TGTGCCAGCAGCCAAGGTAACTCCTACGAGCAGTACTTC.

The sample holds a few counts of this clone. The rearrangement joins TRBV5-8 to TRBJ2-7; possible D gene TRBD1, 6 bases. CDR3 size: 14 residues. The germline V gene has CDR1 SGHTS and CDR2 YDEGEE. V was shortened by 0 bases and J by 3 bases, with 10 bases between the two germline ends. The CDR3 DNA sequence: TGTGCCAGCAGCTTGGCGATGGACAGCTACGAGCAGTACTTC. Amino acids: CASSLAMDSYEQYF.

The J gene is TRBJ1-1, the V gene TRBV10-2; 9 bases fit TRBD1. After removal of 8 bases from V and 4 bases from J, the junction contained 2 bases not matched to a gene. There are 12 residues in the CDR3. The germline V gene encodes CDR1 WSHSY and CDR2 SAAADI. CDR3 DNA: TGCGCCAGCGGGACAGGGAGCACTGAAGCTTTCTTT. Residues: CASGTGSTEAFF.

J is TRBJ2-7 and V is TRBV18; maybe TRBD1 (5 bases). This CDR3 has 14 amino acids. Germline loops: CDR1 KGHSH, CDR2 LQKENI. The ends were cut back, 1 base at V and 2 bases at J, with 9 bases in the middle. Written as DNA, the CDR3 is TGTGCCAGCTCACCACTTCCAGGGCCCTACGAGCAGTACTTC. Protein sequence: CASSPLPGPYEQYF.

The rearrangement uses TRBV5-1 and TRBJ2-4; possible D gene TRBD2, 6 bases. Germline V gene data show CDR1 as SGHRS and CDR2 as YFSETQ. V was cut by 0 bases and J by 2 bases, with 18 bases left in between. The CDR3 covers 18 residues. The CDR3: CASSLAQAGGLTKNIQYF. The CDR3 nucleotides read TGCGCCAGCAGCTTGGCCCAGGCCGGGGGTCTAACCAAAAACATTCAGTACTTC.

The chain is built from TRBV9 and TRBJ2-3; 8 bases match TRBD1. The germline gives CDR1 SGDLS, CDR2 YYNGEE. This CDR3 has 14 amino acids. The V and J ends lost 6 bases and 6 bases, in that order; junction bases with no gene match: 9. The CDR3 region is CASTAQGERDTQYF. The CDR3 DNA reads TGTGCCAGCACGGCACAGGGGGAGCGGGATACGCAGTATTTT.

This clone was seen a few times. The chain couples TRBV28 to TRBJ2-1; 7 nucleotides align to TRBD1. J was trimmed by 3 bases and V by 6 bases; bases with no gene match: 14. Germline CDR1 is MDHEN and CDR2 is SYDVKM. This CDR3 comprises 17 residues. The CDR3 DNA sequence: TGTGCCAGCAGACTTGGGGCCATGACAGGGAACTACAATGAGCAGTTCTTC. The encoded protein is CASRLGAMTGNYNEQFF. Together with reference TRBV28 and TRBJ2-1, the CDR3 gives the full variable domain: DVKVTQSSRYLVKRTGEKVFLECVQDMDHENMFWYRQDPGLGLRLIYFSYDVKMKEKGDIPEGYSVSREKKERFSLILESASTNQTSMYLCASRLGAMTGNYNEQFFGPGTRLTVL.

V gene TRBV7-3 combines with J gene TRBJ2-1, with 9 bases fitting TRBD2. J was trimmed by 8 bases and V by 3 bases; bases with no gene match: 11. Germline V gives CDR1 SGHTA, CDR2 FQGTGA. The CDR3 extends over 16 amino acids. DNA for the CDR3: TGTGCCAGCAGCTTCGGACGCGGGGGGGGCCCCCATGAGCAGTTCTTC. This encodes CASSFGRGGGPHEQFF. The variable domain in full, completed from reference TRBV7-3 and TRBJ2-1, reads GAGVSQTPSNKVTEKGKYVELRCDPISGHTALYWYRQSLGQGPEFLIYFQGTGAADDSGLPNDRFFAVRPEGSVSTLKIQRTERGDSAVYLCASSFGRGGGPHEQFFGPGTRLTVL.

V gene TRBV10-3 combines with J gene TRBJ1-6, with 7 nucleotides matching TRBD1. The germline V gene encodes CDR1 ENHRY and CDR2 SYGVKD. The CDR3 has 15 amino acids. The trim removed 4 bases at V and 4 bases at J, leaving 4 bases unmatched. Here the CDR3 reads CAISARGEYNSPLHF. CDR3 DNA: TGTGCCATCAGTGCCAGGGGGGAATATAATTCACCCCTCCACTTT.

The chain joins TRBV5-5 to TRBJ2-7; tentative D call: TRBD2 (5 bases). This CDR3 is 13 amino acids long. V was shortened by 4 bases and J by 2 bases, with 10 bases between the two germline ends. CDR1 and CDR2 (germline): SGHKS, YYEKEE (reference sequence). Here the CDR3 reads CASSETGAYEQYF. The CDR3 coding sequence is TGTGCCAGCAGCGAAACCGGGGCCTACGAGCAGTACTTC. The variable domain in full, with the rest retrieved from reference TRBV5-5 and TRBJ2-7, is DAGVTQSPTHLIKTRGQQVTLRCSPISGHKSVSWYQQVLGQGPQFIFQYYEKEERGRGNFPDRFSARQFPNYSSELNVNALLLGDSALYLCASSETGAYEQYFGPGTRLTVT.

The genes are TRBV6-1 and TRBJ2-1, with 8 bases identical to TRBD2. Germline assignment: CDR1 MNHNS and CDR2 SASEGT. The CDR3 is made up of 15 amino acids. The ends lost 3 bases at V and 7 bases at J; junction bases unmatched: 8. The CDR3 DNA follows: TGTGCCAGCAGTGATACTAGCGGAACACTTAATGAGCAGTTCTTC. Translated: CASSDTSGTLNEQFF.

The rearrangement uses TRBV24-1 and TRBJ2-7, with D possibly being TRBD1 (6 bases). V was shortened by 5 bases and J by 0 bases, with 13 bases between the two germline ends. The CDR3 totals 15 residues. CDR1 KGHDR and CDR2 SFDVKD come from the germline V gene. CDR3 in amino acids: CATSAQEGGSYEQYF. The CDR3 DNA reads TGTGCCACCAGTGCTCAGGAAGGGGGCTCCTACGAGCAGTACTTC.

This chain joins TRBV5-1 and TRBJ2-5; unclear D gene. Trimming took 4 bases from V and 4 from J, leaving 8 bases between them. The CDR3 sequence is 12 residues long. Per the germline V gene, CDR1 is SGHRS and CDR2 is YFSETQ. CDR3 bases: TGCGCCAGCAGCGGAGAAAGAGAGACCCAGTACTTC. It yields the protein CASSGERETQYF.

This clone was seen once. V gene TRBV6-5 combines with J gene TRBJ1-2; weak D call: TRBD1 (5 bases). Germline CDR1 reads MNHEY; CDR2 reads SVGAGI. The CDR3 runs 14 residues. V was cut by 5 bases and J by 4 bases, with 14 bases left in between. The chain's CDR3 is CASSQTREGYGYTF. DNA for the CDR3: TGTGCCAGCAGTCAGACCAGGGAGGGCTATGGCTACACCTTC.

The chain is built from TRBV6-5 and TRBJ2-7; TRBD2 agrees at 10 bases. J gave up 5 bases and V 8 bases, and 3 bases lay outside the gene matches. CDR1 and CDR2 (germline): MNHEY, SVGAGI. The CDR3 loop spans 12 amino acids. CDR3 loop: CASLGTSDEQYF. The CDR3 nucleotides are TGTGCCAGCCTCGGGACTAGCGACGAGCAGTACTTC.

The V call is TRBV7-2, the J call TRBJ2-3; weak D call: TRBD1 (5 bases). V was cut by 4 bases and J by 8 bases, with 13 bases left in between. The CDR3 length is 13 residues. CDR1 and CDR2 (germline): SGHTA, FQGNSA. The CDR3 DNA reads as TGTGCCAGCAGCTCCGATTTAAGGGGTACGCAGTATTTT. Translation gives CASSSDLRGTQYF. Full variable domain (missing parts from reference TRBV7-2 and TRBJ2-3): GAGVSQSPSNKVTEKGKDVELRCDPISGHTALYWYRQSLGQGLEFLIYFQGNSAPDKSGLPSDRFSAERTGGSVSTLTIQRTQQEDSAVYLCASSSDLRGTQYFGPGTRLTVL.

The chain combines TRBV30 with TRBJ2-7; TRBD1 matches 9 bases. V was pared by 5 bases and J by 5 bases, with 1 base of the junction left unmatched. The CDR3 loop spans 11 amino acids. CDR1 and CDR2 from the germline V gene are GTSNPN and SVGIG (reference sequence). The CDR3 loop reads CAWGDRDEQYF. The CDR3 DNA reads as TGTGCCTGGGGGGACAGGGACGAGCAGTACTTC.

The V gene is TRBV9, the J gene TRBJ2-1, with 9 bases matching TRBD2. The junction had 8 bases not matched to a gene; V was cut back by 4 bases and J by 6 bases. Germline assignment: CDR1 SGDLS and CDR2 YYNGEE. The length of the CDR3 is 15 residues. The CDR3 coding sequence is TGTGCCAGCAGCCCTGCGGGAGGGTCGGGCAATGAGCAGTTCTTC. As protein: CASSPAGGSGNEQFF. The whole variable domain, remainder taken from reference TRBV9 and TRBJ2-1, is DSGVTQTPKHLITATGQRVTLRCSPRSGDLSVYWYQQSLDQGLQFLIQYYNGEERAKGNILERFSAQQFPDLHSELNLSSLELGDSALYFCASSPAGGSGNEQFFGPGTRLTVL.

This clone showed up just once. The gene calls are TRBV6-5 and TRBJ2-3, with D uncertain. V was trimmed by 2 bases and J by 11 bases, leaving 8 bases between them. The CDR3 consists of 11 residues. Germline-derived CDR1 and CDR2 are MNHEY and SVGAGI. DNA of the CDR3: TGTGCCAGCAGTTACGGGCGTAAGCAGTATTTT. Residues: CASSYGRKQYF.

J is TRBJ2-7 and V is TRBV28, with 12 bases lining up with TRBD2. The CDR3 loop spans 12 amino acids. V dropped 10 bases and J dropped 8; count of bases not matched to a gene: 6. In germline, CDR1 is MDHEN, CDR2 SYDVKM. CDR3 DNA: TGTGCCACCCTAGGACTAGCGGGAAAGCAGTACTTC. Protein product: CATLGLAGKQYF. The full variable domain, with the rest looked up from reference TRBV28 and TRBJ2-7, is DVKVTQSSRYLVKRTGEKVFLECVQDMDHENMFWYRQDPGLGLRLIYFSYDVKMKEKGDIPEGYSVSREKKERFSLILESASTNQTSMYLCATLGLAGKQYFGPGTRLTVT.

The chain has TRBV7-8 and TRBJ1-1, with TRBD1 matching over 7 bases. Germline CDR1 and CDR2: SGHVS and FQNEAQ. V lost 4 bases, J lost 1 base, and 3 bases stayed unmatched. There are 14 residues in the CDR3. CDR3 protein: CASSSRTGNTEAFF. CDR3 nucleotide sequence: TGTGCCAGCAGCTCGCGGACAGGGAACACTGAAGCTTTCTTT.

The chain links TRBV19 to TRBJ1-1; D call uncertain. Trimming took 0 bases from V and 0 from J, leaving 8 bases between them. Germline V gene sequence: CDR1 LNHDA, CDR2 SQIVND (reference sequence). This CDR3 spans 15 amino acids. CDR3 region: CASSIERSMNTEAFF. The CDR3 DNA follows: TGTGCCAGTAGTATAGAGAGAAGCATGAACACTGAAGCTTTCTTT.

This chain uses TRBV19 with TRBJ2-3; TRBD1 matches 7 bases. The J segment lost 3 bases and the V segment lost 2 bases, leaving 2 bases of the junction unmatched. The germline gives CDR1 LNHDA, CDR2 SQIVND (reference sequence). The CDR3 is 14 residues long. The CDR3 here is CASSINRGTDTQYF. The CDR3 DNA reads as TGTGCCAGTAGTATAAACAGGGGTACAGATACGCAGTATTTT.

This sequence joins TRBV4-3 and TRBJ2-1; a weak D match, TRBD2 (6 bases). Germline values: CDR1 LGHNA, CDR2 YSLEER. CDR3 size: 15 residues. V was pared by 0 bases and J by 3 bases, with 9 bases between. The chain's CDR3 is CASSQDPGDYNEQFF. Here the CDR3 DNA reads TGCGCCAGCAGCCAAGATCCGGGGGACTACAATGAGCAGTTCTTC.

This clone came up many times. This chain connects TRBV2 to TRBJ1-2; possible D gene TRBD1, 5 bases. Germline V gives CDR1 SNHLY, CDR2 FYNNEI. The CDR3 runs 13 residues. V lost 3 bases to trimming and J lost 6 bases, with 11 bases between them. This CDR3 is CASSDRGGDGYTF. CDR3 DNA sequence: TGTGCCAGCAGTGATCGAGGAGGGGATGGCTACACCTTC.

The gene calls are TRBV5-1 and TRBJ1-1; D call uncertain. Between the trimmed V and J ends, which lost 0 bases and 0 bases, there was a span of 9 bases. The germline CDR1 and CDR2 sequences are SGHRS and YFSETQ. CDR3 length: 15 residues. The CDR3 reads CASSLVPLMNTEAFF. The CDR3 nucleotides read TGCGCCAGCAGCTTGGTGCCACTCATGAACACTGAAGCTTTCTTT.

In this sample, this clone turned up a few times. The chain carries TRBV5-1 and TRBJ1-2; 9 nucleotides align to TRBD1. Germline assignment: CDR1 SGHRS and CDR2 YFSETQ. The CDR3 runs to 13 residues. Germline trimming cut 4 bases from V and 8 bases from J; bases unmatched to any gene: 6. In nucleotides, the CDR3 is TGCGCCAGCAGCAAGGACAGGGGACAGGGCTACACCTTC. It specifies CASSKDRGQGYTF.

In this sample, this clone turned up a few times. The CDR3 protein is CASSLVEMFYGYTF. The CDR3 nucleotides read TGTGCCAGCAGTTTGGTTGAGATGTTCTATGGCTACACCTTC. V usage is TRBV28 and J usage is TRBJ1-2; D unclear. This CDR3 comprises 14 residues. V was pared by 3 bases and J by 4 bases, with 12 bases between. CDR1 is MDHEN and CDR2 is SYDVKM in the germline V gene.

The genes are TRBV24-1 and TRBJ1-4; TRBD1 matches at 9 bases. Germline lookup yields CDR1 KGHDR and CDR2 SFDVKD. CDR3 length equals 16 residues. Trimming took 4 bases from V and 4 from J; bases not matched to a gene: 6. The CDR3 spells CATSDGGTGINEKLFF. The DNA for the CDR3 is TGTGCCACCAGTGACGGCGGGACAGGGATTAATGAAAAACTGTTTTTT.